These 28 T cell receptor beta chains were sequenced from one sample in a study of identical twins. MiXCR was run by TCRdb on the 5' RACE reads, yielding one entry per CDR3 protein. This table holds roughly 200,000 distinct CDR3 sequences, around 6.9% found once. The data also belong to a second study, concerning yellow fever vaccine responses in identical twins.

The sequenced material came from memory (CD45RO+) T cells sorted from blood. The receptors stem from a woman aged 18-29 years in good health.

V usage is TRBV6-1 and J usage is TRBJ2-1; 9 bases line up with TRBD2. Germline V CDR1 and CDR2: MNHNS, SASEGT. V lost 7 bases and J lost 14; bases outside the gene matches: 12. The CDR3 totals 13 residues. The CDR3 protein is CASIGGRARREFF. As DNA, the CDR3 is TGTGCCAGCATCGGCGGGAGGGCGCGTAGGGAGTTCTTC.

The chain has TRBV10-1 and TRBJ2-3; 15 bases map to TRBD2. The V segment lost 4 bases and the J segment 5 bases; nucleotides outside the gene matches: 4. The CDR3 has 16 amino acids. CDR1 and CDR2 (germline): WNHNN, SYGVQD (reference sequence). The CDR3 bases are TGCGCCAGCAGTGCAGGACTAGCGGGAGGGCAAGATACGCAGTATTTT. Encoded protein: CASSAGLAGGQDTQYF.

This clonotype was recorded at least ten times. The gene calls are TRBV5-4 and TRBJ2-6; no firm D call. Germline V gene sequence: CDR1 SGHNT, CDR2 YYREEE (reference sequence). The CDR3 has 14 residues. Trimming cost V 1 base and J 4 bases, with 6 bases left between them. Here the CDR3 reads CASSLQAGANVLTF. The CDR3 bases are TGTGCCAGCAGCTTGCAAGCAGGGGCCAACGTCCTGACTTTC. The full variable domain, rest sourced from reference TRBV5-4 and TRBJ2-6, is ETGVTQSPTHLIKTRGQQVTLRCSSQSGHNTVSWYQQALGQGPQFIFQYYREEENGRGNFPPRFSGLQFPNYSSELNVNALELDDSALYLCASSLQAGANVLTFGAGSRLTVL.

This clonotype was observed a handful of times. The gene calls are TRBV20-1 and TRBJ2-5; D possibly matches TRBD1 or TRBD2 (7 bases each). Between the trimmed V and J ends, which lost 0 bases and 5 bases, there was a span of 16 bases. Germline CDR1 is DFQATT and CDR2 is SNEGSKA (reference sequence). The CDR3 consists of 15 residues. As DNA, the CDR3 is TGCAGTGCTAGAGATCTTCAGGGGGGGTTGGAGACCCAGTACTTC. It is translated as CSARDLQGGLETQYF.

This clonotype has more than one count but fewer than ten. The rearrangement links TRBV20-1 to TRBJ2-3; 14 bases line up with TRBD2. Germline lookup yields CDR1 DFQATT and CDR2 SNEGSKA (reference sequence). This CDR3 spans 18 amino acids. J lost 5 bases, V lost 2 bases, and 12 bases had no gene match. In DNA, the CDR3 is TGCAGTGCTAGAAAGTTTGGGACTAGCGGGAGAAGTGGAGATACGCAGTATTTT. This translates into CSARKFGTSGRSGDTQYF.

The chain uses TRBV13 and TRBJ2-4; TRBD1 matches 9 bases. The CDR3 is 22 residues long. The junction had 26 bases not matched to a gene; V was cut back by 5 bases and J by 3 bases. Germline V gene lookup returns CDR1 PRHDT and CDR2 FYEKMQ (reference sequence). DNA for the CDR3: TGTGCCAGCAGCCGGTGGGCTTGGACAGGGGAGGGCCCCCTACCTTACAAAAACATTCAGTACTTC. Its translation is CASSRWAWTGEGPLPYKNIQYF.

Turning to this clonotype: No conserved phenylalanine or tryptophan is present at the end of the CDR3, so a read error is the likely explanation. The genes are TRBV6-5 and TRBJ2-7, with 7 bases matching TRBD1. V lost 0 bases to trimming and J lost 2 bases; unmatched junction nucleotides: 1. The length of the CDR3 is 14 residues. The germline V gene encodes CDR1 MNHEY and CDR2 SVGAGI. For the CDR3, the DNA is TGTGCCAGCAGTTACTCAGGGGGCCCCTACGAGCAGTACTCC. Encoded protein: CASSYSGGPYEQYS.

This clonotype has ten or more counts. The rearrangement links TRBV12-3 or TRBV12-4 to TRBJ1-2; the D is unclear. The CDR3 runs to 14 residues. Trimming stripped 6 bases from V and 8 bases from J, with 19 bases between. The CDR3 reads CASSPLITQGGYTF. The CDR3 DNA follows: TGTGCCAGCAGCCCACTTATCACCCAAGGCGGCTACACCTTC.

This clonotype showed up just a few times. The rearrangement joins TRBV20-1 to TRBJ2-2, with no clear D. Trimming pared 4 bases from V and 1 base from J, leaving 13 bases between. The CDR3 extends over 15 amino acids. The V gene's germline CDR1 is DFQATT and CDR2 SNEGSKA (reference sequence). The DNA of the CDR3 is TGCAGTGCTATTGGGCCGGAACGGAACACCGGGGAGCTGTTTTTT. This encodes CSAIGPERNTGELFF.

The chain is built from TRBV7-2 and TRBJ1-4; 9 nucleotides align to TRBD1. CDR3 length equals 15 residues. Germline V gene sequence: CDR1 SGHTA, CDR2 FQGNSA. The V and J ends lost 3 bases and 4 bases, in that order; junction bases with no gene match: 3. This CDR3 is CASSFGQGINEKLFF. The CDR3 nucleotides read TGTGCCAGCAGCTTCGGACAGGGGATTAATGAAAAACTGTTTTTT.

The chain carries TRBV6-5 and TRBJ2-5; 8 nucleotides line up with TRBD2. Germline CDR1 is MNHEY and CDR2 is SVGAGI. V lost 0 bases, J lost 3 bases, and 3 bases stayed unmatched. The CDR3 totals 15 residues. The CDR3 spells CASSYSGLGKETQYF. DNA of the CDR3: TGTGCCAGCAGTTACTCGGGACTAGGGAAAGAGACCCAGTACTTC.

This clonotype was seen many times. This chain joins TRBV7-2 and TRBJ2-7, with 7 bases lining up with TRBD1. V lost 2 bases, J lost 3 bases, and 7 bases stayed unmatched. Germline CDR1 is SGHTA and CDR2 is FQGNSA. The CDR3 extends over 15 amino acids. The CDR3 loop is CASSLKTGPLYEQYF. The CDR3 nucleotides read TGTGCCAGCAGCTTAAAGACAGGGCCCCTCTACGAGCAGTACTTC. Based on the CDR3 plus reference TRBV7-2 and TRBJ2-7, the full variable domain is GAGVSQSPSNKVTEKGKDVELRCDPISGHTALYWYRQSLGQGLEFLIYFQGNSAPDKSGLPSDRFSAERTGGSVSTLTIQRTQQEDSAVYLCASSLKTGPLYEQYFGPGTRLTVT.

The table lists this clonotype with many counts. The CDR3 sequence: CASSLQTGGDETQYF. CDR3 coding DNA: TGTGCCAGCAGTTTACAGACAGGGGGCGACGAGACCCAGTACTTC. The chain joins TRBV12-3 or TRBV12-4 to TRBJ2-5, with 10 positions matching TRBD1. The CDR3 runs to 15 residues. The V gene end was trimmed by 2 bases and the J gene end by 5 bases; junction bases not matched to a gene: 5.

This clonotype came up many times. The chain is built from TRBV14 and TRBJ2-3; D perhaps matches TRBD2 (6 bases). The CDR3 sequence is 16 residues long. Germline V gene lookup returns CDR1 SGHDN and CDR2 FVKESK. Trimming cost V 4 bases and J 2 bases, with 16 bases left between them. The DNA for the CDR3 is TGTGCCAGCAGCCTGGGACTCAAACCAACCACAGATACGCAGTATTTT. Its translation is CASSLGLKPTTDTQYF.

The chain carries TRBV28 and TRBJ1-4, with a tentative D call TRBD1 (5 bases). The CDR3 spans 15 residues. From germline, CDR1 is MDHEN and CDR2 SYDVKM. The germline V and J ends were trimmed by 4 bases and 8 bases, with 17 bases remaining between them. The CDR3 DNA sequence: TGTGCCAGCAGTTCACGGGACCTCCTGGGGGAAAAACTGTTTTTT. Translation: CASSSRDLLGEKLFF.

This clonotype was detected a few times. V is TRBV28 and J is TRBJ2-6; the D is unclear. CDR3 length: 14 amino acids. Germline assignment: CDR1 MDHEN and CDR2 SYDVKM. V was clipped by 3 bases and J by 0 bases, with 3 bases between them. In DNA, the CDR3 is TGTGCCAGCAGTTTCTTCTCTGGGGCCAACGTCCTGACTTTC. It encodes CASSFFSGANVLTF.

In this sample, this clonotype turned up a few times. This chain connects TRBV3-1 to TRBJ2-1; no reliable D call. Between the trimmed V and J ends, which lost 1 base and 7 bases, there was a span of 14 bases. The CDR3 sequence is 15 residues long. The germline V gene has CDR1 LGHDT and CDR2 YNNKEL (reference sequence). This chain's CDR3 is CASSQVTEKRNEQFF. The CDR3, as DNA: TGTGCCAGCAGCCAAGTGACGGAGAAAAGGAATGAGCAGTTCTTC.

This clonotype was seen many times. The chain combines TRBV14 with TRBJ2-1; TRBD2 aligns across 13 bases. V lost 2 bases, J lost 0 bases, and 10 bases stayed unmatched. This CDR3 contains 20 residues. Germline values: CDR1 SGHDN, CDR2 FVKESK. The DNA of the CDR3 is TGTGCCAGCAGCCAACTCCCGGGACTAGCGGGGCTACACTCCTACAATGAGCAGTTCTTC. Its protein product is CASSQLPGLAGLHSYNEQFF.

At least ten counts were recorded for this clonotype. The gene calls are TRBV7-2 and TRBJ2-2; no reliable D call. V shed 6 bases and J shed 1 base, with 6 bases lying between them. This CDR3 is built from 13 residues. Germline V gene lookup returns CDR1 SGHTA and CDR2 FQGNSA. CDR3 amino acids: CASRTLNTGELFF. CDR3 DNA sequence: TGTGCCAGCAGAACACTGAACACCGGGGAGCTGTTTTTT.

This clonotype was seen at least ten times. The rearrangement uses TRBV19 and TRBJ2-1; TRBD2 is a possible D gene (6 bases). Trimming left V 1 base short and J 7 bases short, with 8 bases between. CDR1 and CDR2 from the germline V gene are LNHDA and SQIVND (reference sequence). The CDR3 totals 13 residues. The CDR3 nucleotides are TGTGCCAGTAGTATAGGTGGGGGGAATGAGCAGTTCTTC. It codes for CASSIGGGNEQFF.

This clonotype was detected many times. The chain joins TRBV10-3 to TRBJ2-1; perhaps TRBD2 as D (6 bases). The CDR3 has 17 residues. Germline CDR1 ENHRY, CDR2 SYGVKD. V gave up 0 bases and J gave up 0 bases, with 12 bases separating them. The CDR3 coding sequence is TGTGCCATCAGTGAGTCCGGGTCGCGGGGCTCCTACAATGAGCAGTTCTTC. As protein: CAISESGSRGSYNEQFF.

This sequence joins TRBV15 and TRBJ2-6; 7 bases are shared with TRBD1. Trimming took 3 bases from V and 0 from J; bases not matched to a gene: 2. The CDR3 is made up of 16 amino acids. CDR1 and CDR2 (germline): LNHNV, YYDKDF (reference sequence). The CDR3 reads CATSRGTASGANVLTF. In nucleotides, the CDR3 is TGTGCCACCAGCAGGGGGACAGCCTCTGGGGCCAACGTCCTGACTTTC.

This clonotype was detected a few times. The chain employs TRBV5-1 and TRBJ1-4, with D tentatively TRBD1 (5 bases). Germline V CDR1 and CDR2: SGHRS, YFSETQ. V dropped 4 bases and J dropped 5 bases, with 12 bases sitting between them. The CDR3 runs 14 residues. For the CDR3, the DNA is TGCGCCAGCAGCCGGGACGGACGCAATGAAAAACTGTTTTTT. Its translation: CASSRDGRNEKLFF.

This clonotype has more than one count but fewer than ten. The chain combines TRBV6-1 with TRBJ2-2; 10 bases fit TRBD1. CDR3 length: 17 amino acids. Losses at the gene ends were 5 bases for V and 6 bases for J; bases not matched to a gene: 12. CDR1 is MNHNS and CDR2 is SASEGT in the germline V gene. In nucleotides, the CDR3 is TGTGCCAGCAGTCCTTATCCGGGACAGGGGAGACCCGGGGAGCTGTTTTTT. Its protein product is CASSPYPGQGRPGELFF.

The sample holds many counts of this clonotype. V and J are TRBV20-1 and TRBJ2-7; D is perhaps TRBD1 or TRBD2 (7 bases each). Germline V gene data show CDR1 as DFQATT and CDR2 as SNEGSKA (reference sequence). The CDR3 runs 13 residues. V dropped 2 bases and J dropped 3 bases, with 11 bases sitting between them. The DNA of the CDR3 is TGCAGTGCTAGACAGGGGGGGAGCTACGAGCAGTACTTC. This translates into CSARQGGSYEQYF.

This clonotype has a count of ten or more. The chain recombines TRBV7-8 with TRBJ1-1, with a tentative D call TRBD1 (6 bases). The CDR3 length is 17 residues. The V and J ends lost 2 bases and 3 bases respectively, with 19 bases between them. Per the germline V gene, CDR1 is SGHVS and CDR2 is FQNEAQ. In DNA, the CDR3 is TGTGCCAGCAGCTTAACTTGGGGGCTAAGGGGGGACACTGAAGCTTTCTTT. Encoded protein: CASSLTWGLRGDTEAFF. Full variable domain (remainder filled in from reference TRBV7-8 and TRBJ1-1): GAGVSQSPRYKVAKRGQDVALRCDPISGHVSLFWYQQALGQGPEFLTYFQNEAQLDKSGLPSDRFFAERPEGSVSTLKIQRTQQEDSAVYLCASSLTWGLRGDTEAFFGQGTRLTVV.

Many counts were recorded for this clonotype. V and J are TRBV7-2 and TRBJ2-7; 8 bases are a match to TRBD1. The length of the CDR3 is 15 residues. From germline, CDR1 is SGHTA and CDR2 FQGNSA. Unmatched junction bases numbered 4, after V lost 2 bases and J lost 1 base. The CDR3 nucleotides read TGTGCCAGCAGCTTATCTGGACAGGGATCCTACGAGCAGTACTTC. Residues: CASSLSGQGSYEQYF.

V gene TRBV20-1 combines with J gene TRBJ2-7; the D call may be TRBD1 or TRBD2 (6 bases each). Germline loops: CDR1 DFQATT, CDR2 SNEGSKA (reference sequence). This CDR3 is built from 15 residues. V was cut by 3 bases and J by 7 bases, with 22 bases left in between. The CDR3 region has the DNA TGCAGTGCTAGGGGGGGCCCCGTTTCTAAGGGGGAGCAGTACTTC. Encoded protein: CSARGGPVSKGEQYF.